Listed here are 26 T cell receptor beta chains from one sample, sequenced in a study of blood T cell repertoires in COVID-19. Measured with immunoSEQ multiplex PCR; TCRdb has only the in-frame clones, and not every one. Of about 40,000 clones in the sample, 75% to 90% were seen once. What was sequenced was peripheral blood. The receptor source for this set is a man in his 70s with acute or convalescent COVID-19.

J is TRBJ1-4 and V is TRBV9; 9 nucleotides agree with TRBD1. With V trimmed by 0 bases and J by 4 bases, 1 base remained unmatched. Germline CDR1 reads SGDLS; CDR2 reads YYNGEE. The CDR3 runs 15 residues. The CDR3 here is CASSVGTGVNEKLFF. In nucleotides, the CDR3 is TGTGCCAGCAGCGTAGGGACAGGGGTTAATGAAAAACTGTTTTTT.

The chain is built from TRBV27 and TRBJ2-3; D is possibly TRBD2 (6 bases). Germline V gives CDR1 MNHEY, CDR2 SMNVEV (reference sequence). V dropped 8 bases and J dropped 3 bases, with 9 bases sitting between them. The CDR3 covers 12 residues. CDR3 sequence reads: CASRDFTDTQYF. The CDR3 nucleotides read TGTGCCAGCCGGGACTTTACAGATACGCAGTATTTT.

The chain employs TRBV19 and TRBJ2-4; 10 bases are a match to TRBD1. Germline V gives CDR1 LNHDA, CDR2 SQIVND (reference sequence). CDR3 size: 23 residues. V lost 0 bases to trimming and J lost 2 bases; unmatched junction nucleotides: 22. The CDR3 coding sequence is TGTGCCAGTAGTATAGACCGAACGTTTGGACAGGGGGTCTGGGCCGGGTCCAAAAACATTCAGTACTTC. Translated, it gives CASSIDRTFGQGVWAGSKNIQYF.

The CDR3, as DNA: TGCAGTTACTTAGCCAAAAACATTCAGTACTTC. Translated: CSYLAKNIQYF. This chain uses TRBV20-1 with TRBJ2-4; D remains unclear. Germline assignment: CDR1 DFQATT and CDR2 SNEGSKA (reference sequence). The CDR3 runs to 11 residues. V lost 8 bases, J lost 0 bases, and 5 bases lay in between.

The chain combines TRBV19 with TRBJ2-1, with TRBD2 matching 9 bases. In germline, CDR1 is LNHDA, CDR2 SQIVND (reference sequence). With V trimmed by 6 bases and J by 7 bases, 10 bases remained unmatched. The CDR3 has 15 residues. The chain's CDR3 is CASRRPGLAENEQFF. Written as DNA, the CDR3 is TGTGCCAGTAGACGACCGGGACTAGCTGAGAATGAGCAGTTCTTC.

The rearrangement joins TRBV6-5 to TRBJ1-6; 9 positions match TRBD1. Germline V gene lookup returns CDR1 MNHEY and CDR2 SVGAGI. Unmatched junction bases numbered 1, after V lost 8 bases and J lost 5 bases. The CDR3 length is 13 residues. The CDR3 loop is CASRDRDNSPLHF. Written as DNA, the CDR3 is TGTGCCAGCCGGGACAGGGATAATTCACCCCTCCACTTT.

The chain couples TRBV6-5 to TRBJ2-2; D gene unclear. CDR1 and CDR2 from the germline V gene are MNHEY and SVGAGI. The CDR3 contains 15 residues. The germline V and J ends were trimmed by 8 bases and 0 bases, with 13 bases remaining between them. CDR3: CASLQMFANTGELFF. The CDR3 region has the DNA TGTGCCAGCCTCCAGATGTTCGCGAACACCGGGGAGCTGTTTTTT.

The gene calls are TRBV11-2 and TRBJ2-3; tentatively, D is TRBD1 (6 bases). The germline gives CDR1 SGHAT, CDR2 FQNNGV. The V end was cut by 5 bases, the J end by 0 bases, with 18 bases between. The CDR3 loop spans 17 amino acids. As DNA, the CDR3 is TGTGCCAGCAGCAAAAATCCCGGGACATCTAGCACAGATACGCAGTATTTT. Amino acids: CASSKNPGTSSTDTQYF.

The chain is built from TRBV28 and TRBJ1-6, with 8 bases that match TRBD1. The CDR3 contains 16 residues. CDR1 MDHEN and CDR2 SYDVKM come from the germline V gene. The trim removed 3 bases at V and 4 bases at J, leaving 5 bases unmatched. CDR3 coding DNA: TGTGCCAGCAGTTTGGGGACAGGCGGTTATAATTCACCCCTCCACTTT. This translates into CASSLGTGGYNSPLHF.

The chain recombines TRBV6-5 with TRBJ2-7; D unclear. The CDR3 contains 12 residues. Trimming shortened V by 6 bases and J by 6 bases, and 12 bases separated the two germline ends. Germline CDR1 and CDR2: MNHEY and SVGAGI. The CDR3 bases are TGTGCCAGCAGCTATATACCGGGCGAGCAGTACTTC. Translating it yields CASSYIPGEQYF.

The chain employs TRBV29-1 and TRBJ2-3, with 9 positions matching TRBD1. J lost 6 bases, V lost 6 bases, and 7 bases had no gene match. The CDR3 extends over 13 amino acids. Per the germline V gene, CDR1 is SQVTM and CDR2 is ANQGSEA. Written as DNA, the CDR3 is TGCAGCGTGGGGACAGGGCGAGGGGATACGCAGTATTTT. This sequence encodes CSVGTGRGDTQYF.

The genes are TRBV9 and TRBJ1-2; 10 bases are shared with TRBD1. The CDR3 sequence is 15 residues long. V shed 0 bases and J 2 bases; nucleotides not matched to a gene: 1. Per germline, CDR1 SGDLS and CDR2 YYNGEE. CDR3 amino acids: CASSVGQGANYGYTF. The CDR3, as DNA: TGTGCCAGCAGCGTAGGACAGGGGGCGAACTATGGCTACACCTTC.

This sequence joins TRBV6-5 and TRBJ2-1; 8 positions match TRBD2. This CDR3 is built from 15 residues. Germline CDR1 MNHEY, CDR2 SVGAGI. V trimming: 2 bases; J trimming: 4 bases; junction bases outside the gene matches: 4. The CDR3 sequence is CASSYELAGYNEQFF. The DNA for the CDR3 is TGTGCCAGCAGTTACGAGCTAGCGGGTTACAATGAGCAGTTCTTC.

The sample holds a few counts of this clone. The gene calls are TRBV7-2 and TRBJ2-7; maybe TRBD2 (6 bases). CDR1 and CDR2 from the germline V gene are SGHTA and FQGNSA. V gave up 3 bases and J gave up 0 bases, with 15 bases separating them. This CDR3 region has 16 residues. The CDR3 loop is CASSFLGGASSYEQYF. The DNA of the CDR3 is TGTGCCAGCAGCTTTCTCGGCGGGGCGAGCTCCTACGAGCAGTACTTC.

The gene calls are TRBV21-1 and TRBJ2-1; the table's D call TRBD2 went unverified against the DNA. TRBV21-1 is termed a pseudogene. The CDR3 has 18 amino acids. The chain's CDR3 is CASSKGGSQVSSYNEQFF. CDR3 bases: TGTGCCAGCAGCAAAGGAGGGTCTCAGGTAAGCTCCTACAATGAGCAGTTCTTC.

The CDR3 region has the DNA TGTGCCAGCAGCTTAAGACAGGGGACAACGAACACCGGGGAGCTGTTTTTT. It yields the protein CASSLRQGTTNTGELFF. The rearrangement links TRBV5-4 to TRBJ2-2; 8 bases map to TRBD1. J was trimmed by 0 bases and V by 2 bases; bases with no gene match: 6. There are 17 residues in the CDR3. Germline CDR1 SGHNT, CDR2 YYREEE (reference sequence).

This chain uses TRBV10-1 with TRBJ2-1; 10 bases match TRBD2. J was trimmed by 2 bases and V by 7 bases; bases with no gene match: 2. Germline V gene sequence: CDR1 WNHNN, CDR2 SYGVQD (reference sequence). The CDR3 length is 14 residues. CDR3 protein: CASKAGGAYNEQFF. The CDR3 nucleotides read TGCGCCAGCAAAGCGGGAGGGGCCTACAATGAGCAGTTCTTC.

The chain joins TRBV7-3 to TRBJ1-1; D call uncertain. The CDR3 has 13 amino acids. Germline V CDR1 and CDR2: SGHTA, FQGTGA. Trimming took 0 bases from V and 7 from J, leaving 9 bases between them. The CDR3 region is CASSLTRESEAFF. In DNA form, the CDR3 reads TGTGCCAGCAGCTTAACTCGGGAGAGTGAAGCTTTCTTT.

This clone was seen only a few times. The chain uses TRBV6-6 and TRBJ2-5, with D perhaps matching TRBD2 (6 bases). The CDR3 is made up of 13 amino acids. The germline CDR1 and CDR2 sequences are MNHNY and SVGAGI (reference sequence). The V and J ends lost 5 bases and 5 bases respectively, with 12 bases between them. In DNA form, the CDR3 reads TGTGCCAGCAGTCGGGACTCCGGGGAGACCCAGTACTTC. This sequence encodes CASSRDSGETQYF.

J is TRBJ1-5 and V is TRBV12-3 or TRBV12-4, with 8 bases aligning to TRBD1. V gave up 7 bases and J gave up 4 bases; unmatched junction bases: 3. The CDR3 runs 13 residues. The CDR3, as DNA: TGTGCCAGCACCGGGACAGGAAATCAGCCCCAGCATTTT. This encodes CASTGTGNQPQHF.

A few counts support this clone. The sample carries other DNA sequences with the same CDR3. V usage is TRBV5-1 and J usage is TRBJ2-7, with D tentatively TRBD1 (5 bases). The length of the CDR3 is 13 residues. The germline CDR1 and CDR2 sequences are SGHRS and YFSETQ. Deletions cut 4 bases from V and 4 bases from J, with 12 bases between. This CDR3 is CASSGDQGYEQYF. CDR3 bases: TGCGCCAGCAGCGGCGACCAGGGATACGAGCAGTACTTC.

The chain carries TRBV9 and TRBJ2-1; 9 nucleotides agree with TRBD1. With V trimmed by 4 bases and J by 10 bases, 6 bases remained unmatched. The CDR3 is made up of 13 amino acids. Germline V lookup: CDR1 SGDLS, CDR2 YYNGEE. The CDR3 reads CASSLQGAGEQFF. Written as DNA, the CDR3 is TGTGCCAGCAGCCTACAGGGGGCTGGGGAGCAGTTCTTC.

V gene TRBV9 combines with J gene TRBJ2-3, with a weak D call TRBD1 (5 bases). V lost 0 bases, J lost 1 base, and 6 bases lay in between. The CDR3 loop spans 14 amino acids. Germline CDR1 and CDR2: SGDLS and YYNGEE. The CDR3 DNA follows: TGTGCCAGCAGCGTAGCCAGGGGCACAGATACGCAGTATTTT. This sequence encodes CASSVARGTDTQYF.

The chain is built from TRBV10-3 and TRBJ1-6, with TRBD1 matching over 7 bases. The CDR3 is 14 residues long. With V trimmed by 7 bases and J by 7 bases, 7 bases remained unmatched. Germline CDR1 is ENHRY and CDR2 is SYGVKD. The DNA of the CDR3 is TGTGCCATCACGGAGACAGGGCAGAATTCACCCCTCCACTTT. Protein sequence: CAITETGQNSPLHF.

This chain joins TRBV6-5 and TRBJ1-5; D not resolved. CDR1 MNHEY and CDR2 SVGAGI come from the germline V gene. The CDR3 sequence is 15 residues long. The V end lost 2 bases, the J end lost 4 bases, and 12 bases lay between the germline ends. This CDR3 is CASSYPAPSNQPQHF. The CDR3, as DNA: TGTGCCAGCAGTTACCCCGCTCCCAGTAATCAGCCCCAGCATTTT.

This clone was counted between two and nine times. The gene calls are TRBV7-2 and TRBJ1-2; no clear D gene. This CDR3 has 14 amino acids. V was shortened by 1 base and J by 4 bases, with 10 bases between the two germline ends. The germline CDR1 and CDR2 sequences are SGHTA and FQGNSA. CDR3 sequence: CASSLDPDFYGYTF. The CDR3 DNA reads TGTGCCAGCAGCTTAGACCCGGACTTCTATGGCTACACCTTC.